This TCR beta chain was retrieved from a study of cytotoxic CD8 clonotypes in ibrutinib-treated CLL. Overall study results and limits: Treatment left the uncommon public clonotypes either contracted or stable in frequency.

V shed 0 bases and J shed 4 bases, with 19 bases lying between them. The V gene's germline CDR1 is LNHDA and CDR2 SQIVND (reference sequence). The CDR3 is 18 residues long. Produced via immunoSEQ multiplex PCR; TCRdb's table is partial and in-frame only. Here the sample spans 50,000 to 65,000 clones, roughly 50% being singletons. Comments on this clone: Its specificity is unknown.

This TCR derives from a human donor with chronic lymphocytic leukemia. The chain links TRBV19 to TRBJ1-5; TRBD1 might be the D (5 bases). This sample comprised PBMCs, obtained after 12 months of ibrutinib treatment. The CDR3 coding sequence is TGTGCCAGTAGTATAGAGTTCGCGAGGGGAGGGGCAAATCAGCCCCAGCATTTT. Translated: CASSIEFARGGANQPQHF.